A selection of T cell receptor beta chains follows, all from one sample in a study of T cell responses to AZD1222 COVID-19 vaccine. Produced via immunoSEQ multiplex PCR; TCRdb's table is partial and in-frame only. This sample yields tens of thousands of clones, of which over 85% are seen a single time; approximately 2.6% belongs to the top ten. Specimen: peripheral blood, collected on day 0 of MenACWY control vaccination. These receptors all come from an adult in good health. Each CDR3 is given with its conserved first and last residue. A D gene is named only where the DNA matches it firmly. Only some rows state a clone size, as once, few, many or a class for expanded clones.

clone_size d_call j_call cdr3_length v_call cdr3_aa cdr3_nt
once . TRBJ1-1 15 TRBV3-1/TRBV3-2 CASSEGTGWDTEAFF TGTGCCAGCAGCGAGGGGACCGGGTGGGACACTGAAGCTTTCTTT
. . TRBJ1-2 14 TRBV7-2 CASSLDQGWRGYTF TGTGCCAGCAGCTTAGATCAGGGTTGGCGAGGCTACACCTTC
. . TRBJ2-1 14 TRBV7-2 CASSPGREYNEQFF TGTGCCAGCAGTCCGGGCAGGGAGTACAATGAGCAGTTCTTC
. . TRBJ1-2 13 TRBV7-9 CASSSRADPGYTF TGTGCCAGCAGCTCCCGAGCCGACCCTGGCTACACCTTC
once . TRBJ2-7 14 TRBV28 CASSSPGRTYEQYF TGTGCCAGCAGTTCTCCGGGACGGACCTACGAGCAGTACTTC
. TRBD1 TRBJ1-2 17 TRBV9 CASSVAGTGGLVHGYTF TGTGCCAGCAGCGTAGCTGGGACAGGGGGCCTGGTTCATGGCTACACCTTC
. TRBD2 TRBJ2-3 17 TRBV3-1/TRBV3-2 CASSQDWGGGAADTQYF TGTGCCAGCAGCCAAGATTGGGGCGGGGGGGCCGCAGATACGCAGTATTTT
. . TRBJ1-1 13 TRBV27 CASSLQGNTEAFF TGTGCCAGCAGTCTACAGGGGAACACTGAAGCTTTCTTT
. . TRBJ1-5 15 TRBV19 CASKGTVNSNQPQHF TGTGCCAGTAAGGGAACAGTAAATAGCAATCAGCCCCAGCATTTT
. . TRBJ2-7 11 TRBV2 CAGRDTYEQYF TGTGCCGGCCGGGATACCTACGAGCAGTACTTC
. . TRBJ1-6 14 TRBV11-1 CASSPNTDNSPLHF TGTGCCAGCAGCCCAAATACGGATAATTCACCCCTCCACTTT
once TRBD1 TRBJ2-2 17 TRBV19 CASSVGQGAWDTGELFF TGTGCCAGTAGTGTGGGACAGGGGGCATGGGACACCGGGGAGCTGTTTTTT
. . TRBJ1-2 14 TRBV6-2/TRBV6-3 CASSYSGSGYGYTF TGTGCCAGCAGTTACTCGGGGAGCGGCTATGGCTACACCTTC
. TRBD1 TRBJ2-7 14 TRBV7-2 CASSLALLQGEKYF TGTGCCAGCAGCTTAGCCCTTCTACAGGGGGAGAAGTACTTC
. TRBD1 TRBJ2-7 15 TRBV27 CASSYWDRVPYEQYF TGTGCCAGCAGTTACTGGGACAGGGTTCCCTACGAGCAGTACTTC
. TRBD2 TRBJ2-1 14 TRBV7-3 CASSTRGGRNEQFF TGTGCCAGCAGCACCCGCGGGGGGCGTAATGAGCAGTTCTTC
. . TRBJ2-6 16 TRBV19 CASTSRYGGGANVLTF TGTGCCAGTACCTCGCGGTACGGAGGTGGGGCCAACGTCCTGACTTTC
. TRBD1 TRBJ1-5 14 TRBV30 CAWSLTGDGQPQHF TGTGCCTGGAGCCTGACAGGGGACGGTCAGCCCCAGCATTTT
. . TRBJ1-2 13 TRBV19 CASSPIRTSGYTF TGTGCCAGTAGTCCGATTCGGACCTCGGGCTACACCTTC
. TRBD2 TRBJ2-1 18 TRBV18 CASSPTIILAGRYNEQFF TGTGCCAGCTCACCAACGATCATACTAGCGGGGCGTTACAATGAGCAGTTCTTC
. . TRBJ2-1 14 TRBV15 CATFERSSYNEQFF TGTGCCACCTTTGAGCGGAGCTCCTACAATGAGCAGTTCTTC
. . TRBJ1-1 14 TRBV4-3 CASSQALRAVEAFF TGCGCCAGCAGCCAAGCCCTCAGGGCGGTTGAAGCTTTCTTT
. . TRBJ1-5 16 TRBV2 CASSELGTGGNQPQHF TGTGCCAGCAGTGAGTTAGGGACCGGGGGCAATCAGCCCCAGCATTTT
once . TRBJ2-4 15 TRBV9 CASSVGQVAKNIQYF TGTGCCAGCAGCGTAGGTCAAGTAGCCAAAAACATTCAGTACTTC
once . TRBJ1-3 16 TRBV21-1 CASSKALQGPGNTIYF TGTGCCAGCAGCAAAGCGCTACAGGGCCCTGGAAACACCATATATTTT
. TRBD2 TRBJ2-1 14 TRBV11-3 CASSHGTTLDEQFF TGTGCCAGCAGCCACGGGACTACTCTAGACGAGCAGTTCTTC
. . TRBJ2-7 10 TRBV6-6 CASSDYEQYF TGTGCCAGCAGTGACTACGAGCAGTACTTC
. . TRBJ1-1 13 TRBV20-1 CSASKGSGTEAFF TGCAGTGCTAGTAAGGGGTCGGGCACTGAAGCTTTCTTT
once TRBD1 TRBJ1-1 13 TRBV6-4 CASSSQGGTEAFF TGTGCCAGCAGCTCACAGGGGGGCACTGAAGCTTTCTTT